This TCR beta chain stems from a study of blood T cell repertoires in COVID-19. About the study: T cells, B-cell-depleted T cells, or PBMCs supplied cDNA or gDNA.

Data came from immunoSEQ multiplex PCR; TCRdb stores just in-frame clones and leaves some out. The data show around 200,000 clones, with about 88% seen just once and around 2.6% held by the top ten. Cohort allocation depended upon clinical history that participants reported. The sequenced sample was PBMCs or T cells enriched from blood (not recorded which). The origin of this receptor is a young woman who had recovered from COVID-19.

Here the CDR3 reads CASSQVAGLDAEAFF. CDR3 nucleotides: TGCGCCAGCAGCCAAGTAGCGGGACTCGACGCTGAAGCTTTCTTT. This sequence joins TRBV4-3 and TRBJ1-1; tentative D call: TRBD1 (5 bases). The germline CDR1 and CDR2 sequences are LGHNA and YSLEER. This CDR3 spans 15 amino acids. Trimming left V 1 base short and J 6 bases short, with 15 bases between.